These 19 T cell receptor beta chains were sequenced from one sample in a study of response to subunit inactivated influenza vaccine. TCRdb re-called the RT-PCR reads through MiXCR, storing one row per CDR3 protein. The sample includes 500,000 to 700,000 distinct CDR3 sequences, approximately 20% of them seen just once. In addition, the sample was reused for a study of T cells expressing NK-cell markers. Per that paper: 5'RACE template switching with UMIs produced the TCR beta cDNA.

Sequenced material: CD4+ T cells sorted from PBMCs, taken 11 to 12 days after vaccination. The source is a man in his fifties who received an inactivated influenza vaccine.

This clonotype has a handful of counts. The chain links TRBV12-3 or TRBV12-4 to TRBJ2-5; 8 nucleotides agree with TRBD1. V shed 4 bases, J shed 6 bases, and the junction held 7 bases outside the gene matches. The CDR3 consists of 14 residues. CDR3 sequence (DNA): TGTGCCAGCAGTTCGAATCAGGGGGCTAAGACCCAGTACTTC. Encoded protein: CASSSNQGAKTQYF.

This clonotype occurred many times. The V call is TRBV2, the J call TRBJ2-1, with D maybe TRBD1 (5 bases). Germline CDR1 SNHLY, CDR2 FYNNEI. The CDR3 consists of 11 residues. V gave up 5 bases and J gave up 9 bases, with 8 bases separating them. The CDR3 is CASSNQGEQFF. CDR3 in DNA: TGTGCCAGCAGTAATCAGGGTGAGCAGTTCTTC.

The chain is built from TRBV7-2 and TRBJ2-5; D uncertain. V lost 5 bases to trimming and J lost 5 bases, with 15 bases between them. CDR3 size: 14 residues. Germline V lookup: CDR1 SGHTA, CDR2 FQGNSA. CDR3: CASSPGLSKETQYF. DNA of the CDR3: TGTGCCAGCAGCCCGGGCCTCAGTAAGGAGACCCAGTACTTC.

The rearrangement links TRBV6-1 to TRBJ1-2; no reliable D call. Per germline, CDR1 MNHNS and CDR2 SASEGT. CDR3 length equals 14 residues. V was clipped by 2 bases and J by 3 bases, with 10 bases between them. In DNA form, the CDR3 reads TGTGCCAGCAGTGAACGCCGACGAGACTATGGCTACACCTTC. It specifies CASSERRRDYGYTF.

This clonotype came up a few times. In nucleotides, the CDR3 is TGTGCCCTAAGGGGAACACTGCAAGAGACCCAGTACTTC. Its protein product is CALRGTLQETQYF. The rearrangement uses TRBV10-3 and TRBJ2-5, with D maybe TRBD1 (5 bases). CDR1 is ENHRY and CDR2 is SYGVKD in the germline V gene. This CDR3 region has 13 residues. Deletions cut 11 bases from V and 2 bases from J, with 15 bases between.

In this sample, this clonotype turned up a few times. The V and J genes are TRBV5-1 and TRBJ2-1; D is unresolved. The germline V and J ends were trimmed by 5 bases and 8 bases, with 11 bases remaining between them. Germline V CDR1 and CDR2: SGHRS, YFSETQ. The length of the CDR3 is 12 residues. The CDR3 protein is CASSRDWHEQFF. DNA of the CDR3: TGCGCCAGCAGTCGAGACTGGCATGAGCAGTTCTTC.

This clonotype was found a few times. The genes are TRBV7-2 and TRBJ2-7; TRBD1 matches 8 bases. Germline V gene lookup returns CDR1 SGHTA and CDR2 FQGNSA. V lost 4 bases and J lost 3; bases outside the gene matches: 8. This CDR3 has 15 residues. For the CDR3, the DNA is TGTGCCAGCAGCTACAGGGACAGGCTAGACTACGAGCAGTACTTC. It codes for CASSYRDRLDYEQYF.

The chain joins TRBV6-2 or TRBV6-3 to TRBJ2-1, with TRBD2 as a possible D gene (5 bases). V lost 7 bases to trimming and J lost 16 bases, with 20 bases between them. Germline V lookup: CDR1 MNHEY, CDR2 SVGEGT. The CDR3 has 12 amino acids. CDR3 DNA sequence: TGTGCCAGCAACGGGGATGGACCATATGGATTCTTC. Translation: CASNGDGPYGFF.

This clonotype was counted between two and nine times. The rearrangement joins TRBV20-1 to TRBJ2-5; D remains unclear. Looked up from germline, CDR1 is DFQATT and CDR2 is SNEGSKA (reference sequence). The CDR3 consists of 12 residues. Trimming left V 3 bases short and J 3 bases short, with 8 bases between. DNA for the CDR3: TGCAGTGCTAGCCCACCGAAAGAGACCCAGTACTTC. This sequence encodes CSASPPKETQYF.

This clonotype showed up just a few times. The DNA for the CDR3 is TGTGCCAGCAGCTTAGCGGGGATAATGCTTGGCGAGCAGTACTTC. Translation: CASSLAGIMLGEQYF. The chain has TRBV7-2 and TRBJ2-7; D not certain. This CDR3 has 15 amino acids. The V gene lost 0 bases and the J gene lost 6 bases, with 15 bases spanning the gap. CDR1 and CDR2 (germline): SGHTA, FQGNSA.

This clonotype was detected only a few times. The chain combines TRBV2 with TRBJ1-3, with TRBD1 identical over 7 bases. V lost 6 bases, J lost 3 bases, and 5 bases stayed unmatched. CDR1 and CDR2 from the germline V gene are SNHLY and FYNNEI. The CDR3 length is 14 residues. The CDR3 nucleotides read TGTGCCAGCAGACAGACAGGGTTTGGAAACACCATATATTTT. It yields the protein CASRQTGFGNTIYF.

The chain links TRBV7-2 to TRBJ2-1; possible D gene TRBD2, 7 bases. The CDR3 covers 15 residues. V was trimmed by 1 base and J by 7 bases, leaving 14 bases between them. Germline V gene sequence: CDR1 SGHTA, CDR2 FQGNSA. The CDR3 nucleotides are TGTGCCAGCAGCTTAGACCGGGGGGCCTGGAATGAGCAGTTCTTC. Translated, it gives CASSLDRGAWNEQFF. Looking up the rest from reference TRBV7-2 and TRBJ2-1 gives the full variable domain: GAGVSQSPSNKVTEKGKDVELRCDPISGHTALYWYRQSLGQGLEFLIYFQGNSAPDKSGLPSDRFSAERTGGSVSTLTIQRTQQEDSAVYLCASSLDRGAWNEQFFGPGTRLTVL.

This chain links TRBV9 with TRBJ2-4; 7 bases align to TRBD2. Germline-derived CDR1 and CDR2 are SGDLS and YYNGEE. The CDR3 has 16 amino acids. Trimming at V came to 7 bases and at J to 5 bases, leaving 15 bases not matched to a gene. Here the CDR3 reads CASGPAGSGPENIQYF. As DNA, the CDR3 is TGTGCCAGCGGTCCAGCGGGATCCGGACCGGAAAACATTCAGTACTTC.

V is TRBV7-2 and J is TRBJ2-5; either TRBD1 or TRBD2 may supply D (5 bases each). The V gene's germline CDR1 is SGHTA and CDR2 FQGNSA. This CDR3 comprises 15 residues. Between the trimmed V and J ends, which lost 5 bases and 2 bases, there was a span of 15 bases. The chain's CDR3 is CASSRDRALQETQYF. CDR3 bases: TGTGCCAGCAGCCGGGACCGGGCATTACAAGAGACCCAGTACTTC.

This clonotype was counted a few times. The CDR3 loop reads CASTTGANSYNEQFF. In DNA, the CDR3 is TGTGCCAGCACCACTGGCGCGAACTCCTACAATGAGCAGTTCTTC. The chain recombines TRBV7-9 with TRBJ2-1, with no clear D. The CDR3 consists of 15 residues. Germline V CDR1 and CDR2: SEHNR, FQNEAQ (reference sequence). Trimming pared 7 bases from V and 0 bases from J, leaving 13 bases between.

The V call is TRBV21-1, the J call TRBJ2-1; no check of the table's D call, TRBD1, against the DNA was made. TRBV21-1 is marked as a pseudogene. The CDR3 contains 16 residues. This CDR3 reads CASSKALGTGGNEQFF. The CDR3 DNA is TGTGCCAGCAGCAAAGCGCTTGGGACAGGGGGCAATGAGCAGTTCTTC.

The table lists this clonotype with a few counts. The chain is built from TRBV7-8 and TRBJ2-7; the D call may be TRBD1 or TRBD2 (6 bases each). There are 14 residues in the CDR3. V lost 5 bases and J 0 bases, leaving 11 bases between the germline ends. From germline, CDR1 is SGHVS and CDR2 FQNEAQ. The CDR3 region is CASSLKGGSYEQYF. In DNA, the CDR3 is TGTGCCAGCAGCCTTAAGGGGGGCTCCTACGAGCAGTACTTC.

This clonotype has only a few counts. This chain's CDR3 is CASMTSGSSAGELFF. CDR3 bases: TGTGCCAGCATGACTAGCGGGAGTTCGGCCGGGGAGCTGTTTTTT. The chain couples TRBV18 to TRBJ2-2, with 12 bases identical to TRBD2. The CDR3 is 15 residues long. Looked up from germline, CDR1 is KGHSH and CDR2 is LQKENI. J was trimmed by 6 bases and V by 8 bases; bases with no gene match: 7.

In this sample, this clonotype turned up many times. V gene TRBV12-3 or TRBV12-4 combines with J gene TRBJ2-2; possible D gene TRBD2, 6 bases. This CDR3 comprises 15 residues. Between the trimmed V and J ends, which lost 5 bases and 4 bases, there was a span of 14 bases. CDR3 amino acids: CASSLGTGFTGELFF. DNA for the CDR3: TGTGCCAGCAGTCTCGGGACTGGATTCACCGGGGAGCTGTTTTTT.